The next 17 T cell receptor beta chains were all read from a single sample in a study of blood T cell repertoires in COVID-19 (dated by TCRdb to the early 2020s). The library was built by means of the immunoSEQ multiplex PCR assay. The clones in this table, taken by TCRdb from immuneACCESS, are in-frame only. Not every clone is retained; where verified, under half of the shortfall comes from an unresolved V gene, and the cause of the rest is unknown. Present in this sample are tens of thousands of clones, 75% to 85% of which were seen just once. The top ten hold more than 20% of the sample. Sequenced input: peripheral blood. The origin of the receptors is a human donor in a cohort sampled during active COVID-19.

The table lists this clone with a few counts. This chain uses TRBV18 with TRBJ1-5; the D is unclear. V was clipped by 0 bases and J by 2 bases, with 5 bases between them. The CDR3 is 14 residues long. CDR1 and CDR2 from the germline V gene are KGHSH and LQKENI. The CDR3 region has the DNA TGTGCCAGCTCACCACCGCAGGGCAATCAGCCCCAGCATTTT. Its translation is CASSPPQGNQPQHF.

This rearrangement joins TRBV5-4 to TRBJ2-5; D may be TRBD2 (5 bases). Deletions cut 3 bases from V and 1 base from J, with 10 bases between. CDR1 SGHNT and CDR2 YYREEE come from the germline V gene (reference sequence). The CDR3 runs 14 residues. CDR3 loop: CASSWGVSQETQYF. CDR3 in DNA: TGTGCCAGCAGCTGGGGAGTCAGCCAAGAGACCCAGTACTTC.

This clone occurred once. This sequence joins TRBV6-4 and TRBJ2-6; TRBD1 might be the D (6 bases). The V gene lost 9 bases and the J gene lost 0 bases, with 15 bases spanning the gap. The CDR3 length is 16 residues. Germline-derived CDR1 and CDR2 are MRHNA and SNTAGT. The CDR3 spells CARVRTVNSGANVLTF. In DNA form, the CDR3 reads TGTGCCAGGGTTAGGACAGTCAACTCTGGGGCCAACGTCCTGACTTTC.

The gene calls are TRBV6-5 and TRBJ2-2; 9 positions match TRBD1. The V gene end was trimmed by 10 bases and the J gene end by 6 bases; junction bases not matched to a gene: 9. The CDR3 is made up of 14 amino acids. Germline CDR1 reads MNHEY; CDR2 reads SVGAGI. The CDR3 loop reads CATGGQGTAGELFF. As DNA, the CDR3 is TGTGCCACTGGAGGACAGGGGACAGCCGGGGAGCTGTTTTTT.

This chain uses TRBV6-2 or TRBV6-3 with TRBJ2-1, with D perhaps TRBD1 (5 bases). Germline V gene lookup returns CDR1 MNHEY and CDR2 SVGEGT. CDR3 size: 14 residues. V was trimmed by 5 bases and J by 2 bases, leaving 10 bases between them. CDR3 sequence reads: CASSDPTAYNEQFF. CDR3 DNA sequence: TGTGCCAGCAGTGACCCGACAGCCTACAATGAGCAGTTCTTC.

The chain carries TRBV5-3 and TRBJ2-1, with 9 bases lining up with TRBD1. TRBV5-3 is designated an ORF whose function remains uncertain. The ends lost 0 bases at V and 2 bases at J; junction bases unmatched: 3. This CDR3 region has 16 residues. The CDR3 nucleotides read TGTGCCAGAAGCTTGGAGGACAGGGGAACCTACAATGAGCAGTTCTTC. This codes for CARSLEDRGTYNEQFF.

The chain combines TRBV24-1 with TRBJ2-1, with TRBD1 as a possible D gene (5 bases). CDR1 is KGHDR and CDR2 is SFDVKD in the germline V gene. The CDR3 is made up of 18 amino acids. Between the trimmed V and J ends, which lost 3 bases and 3 bases, there was a span of 20 bases. The CDR3 loop is CATSDKGQGKGFYNEQFF. The DNA for the CDR3 is TGTGCCACCAGTGATAAGGGGCAGGGTAAGGGGTTCTACAATGAGCAGTTCTTC.

This chain connects TRBV2 to TRBJ2-7; TRBD1 matches at 9 bases. There are 16 residues in the CDR3. Losses at the gene ends were 5 bases for V and 2 bases for J; bases not matched to a gene: 10. Germline V gene data show CDR1 as SNHLY and CDR2 as FYNNEI. In DNA, the CDR3 is TGTGCCAGCAGTCCGCCCCGACAGGGGGAGGCCTACGAGCAGTACTTC. This codes for CASSPPRQGEAYEQYF.

In the case of this clone: Other DNA sequences in the same sample also yield this CDR3. The chain combines TRBV19 with TRBJ2-1, with 9 positions matching TRBD2. Looked up from germline, CDR1 is LNHDA and CDR2 is SQIVND (reference sequence). The CDR3 sequence is 15 residues long. With V trimmed by 3 bases and J by 2 bases, 2 bases remained unmatched. The CDR3 DNA sequence: TGTGCCAGTAGTATCGGCGGGAGGGCCTACAATGAGCAGTTCTTC. Residues: CASSIGGRAYNEQFF. Supplemented by reference TRBV19 and TRBJ2-1, the full variable domain reads DGGITQSPKYLFRKEGQNVTLSCEQNLNHDAMYWYRQDPGQGLRLIYYSQIVNDFQKGDIAEGYSVSREKKESFPLTVTSAQKNPTAFYLCASSIGGRAYNEQFFGPGTRLTVL.

The chain has TRBV21-1 and TRBJ2-7; whether TRBD1, the table's D call, matches the DNA was not checked. TRBV21-1 is a pseudogene locus. This CDR3 contains 17 residues. The CDR3 DNA follows: TGTGCCAGCAGCAAATGGGCCCCGGGACAGGGATGTAGCGAGCAGTACTTC. It is translated as CASSKWAPGQGCSEQYF.

The CDR3 region is CASSHGLAGVTGELFF. CDR3 coding DNA: TGTGCCAGCAGTCACGGACTAGCGGGAGTCACCGGGGAGCTGTTTTTT. The V call is TRBV9, the J call TRBJ2-2, with 13 positions matching TRBD2. Germline CDR1 and CDR2: SGDLS and YYNGEE. After removal of 5 bases from V and 4 bases from J, the junction contained 5 bases not matched to a gene. The CDR3 sequence is 16 residues long. Full variable domain (remainder filled in from reference TRBV9 and TRBJ2-2): DSGVTQTPKHLITATGQRVTLRCSPRSGDLSVYWYQQSLDQGLQFLIQYYNGEERAKGNILERFSAQQFPDLHSELNLSSLELGDSALYFCASSHGLAGVTGELFFGEGSRLTVL.

The rearrangement uses TRBV6-5 and TRBJ1-2; D not certain. The germline CDR1 and CDR2 sequences are MNHEY and SVGAGI. The CDR3 consists of 12 residues. The V end was cut by 4 bases, the J end by 5 bases, with 8 bases between. The CDR3 sequence is CASSWERYGYTF. CDR3 sequence (DNA): TGTGCCAGCAGTTGGGAGCGGTATGGCTACACCTTC.

This clone was detected once. V usage is TRBV28 and J usage is TRBJ1-3, with TRBD1 as a possible D gene (6 bases). V lost 5 bases and J lost 0, with 11 bases in between. Germline lookup yields CDR1 MDHEN and CDR2 SYDVKM. The CDR3 contains 15 residues. CDR3 coding DNA: TGTGCCAGCAGTACTACAGGGTTCTCTGGAAACACCATATATTTT. It is translated as CASSTTGFSGNTIYF. The variable domain in full, with the rest retrieved from reference TRBV28 and TRBJ1-3, is DVKVTQSSRYLVKRTGEKVFLECVQDMDHENMFWYRQDPGLGLRLIYFSYDVKMKEKGDIPEGYSVSREKKERFSLILESASTNQTSMYLCASSTTGFSGNTIYFGEGSWLTVV.

The chain combines TRBV5-1 with TRBJ1-3; TRBD1 matches 9 bases. CDR3 length: 15 amino acids. Germline lookup yields CDR1 SGHRS and CDR2 YFSETQ. J lost 2 bases, V lost 4 bases, and 4 bases had no gene match. CDR3 nucleotide sequence: TGCGCCAGCAGCCCGGGACAGGGAGCTGGAAACACCATATATTTT. It specifies CASSPGQGAGNTIYF.

The gene calls are TRBV3-1 (or the pseudogene TRBV3-2) and TRBJ2-7, with 7 nucleotides matching TRBD2. Germline CDR1 reads LGHDT; CDR2 reads YNNKEL (reference sequence). The CDR3 spans 15 residues. Losses at the gene ends were 3 bases for V and 2 bases for J; bases not matched to a gene: 7. The CDR3 reads CASSQSLAGAYEQYF. DNA of the CDR3: TGTGCCAGCAGCCAGAGCCTCGCGGGAGCCTACGAGCAGTACTTC.

The rearrangement joins TRBV3-1 (or the pseudogene TRBV3-2) to TRBJ2-7, with 7 bases lining up with TRBD1. This CDR3 contains 13 residues. Unmatched junction bases numbered 7, after V lost 5 bases and J lost 6 bases. Germline V gives CDR1 LGHDT, CDR2 YNNKEL (reference sequence). In DNA, the CDR3 is TGTGCCAGCAGCGAAATACAGGGGACCGAGCAGTACTTC. Translated: CASSEIQGTEQYF.

This clone showed up just once. The chain uses TRBV13 and TRBJ2-1; 12 bases are shared with TRBD2. J was trimmed by 7 bases and V by 6 bases; bases with no gene match: 22. The CDR3 extends over 20 amino acids. Germline CDR1 PRHDT, CDR2 FYEKMQ (reference sequence). The CDR3 region is CASRPLVASGRGARRNEQFF. The CDR3 nucleotides are TGTGCCAGCAGACCCCTGGTGGCTAGCGGGAGGGGGGCTCGGAGGAATGAGCAGTTCTTC.